These T cell receptor beta chains were read from a single sample in a study of identical twins. One entry per CDR3 protein results from TCRdb running MiXCR on the 5' RACE reads. The table shows 1.5 million or so distinct CDR3 sequences, with 25% to 35% occurring only once. The sample consisted of cord blood. These receptors came from a newborn girl in good health. The CDR3 runs from the conserved cysteine through the conserved F or W. The D gene is left open where the match is weak. Not every row has a clone size; where given, it reads once, few, many or a size class.

D gene: -; V gene: TRBV6-6; clone size: many; J gene: TRBJ1-2; CDR3 DNA: TGTGCCAGCAGTTATACACCCAACTATGGCTACACCTTC; CDR3 protein: CASSYTPNYGYTF
D gene: TRBD1; V gene: TRBV3-1; clone size: few; J gene: TRBJ1-2; CDR3 DNA: TGTGCCAGCAGCCAAAACTCGGGACAGGCTTACACCTTC; CDR3 protein: CASSQNSGQAYTF
D gene: -; V gene: TRBV7-2; clone size: -; J gene: TRBJ2-3; CDR3 DNA: TGTGCCAGGGAAGAGACCTGGAACACAGATACGCAGTATTTT; CDR3 protein: CAREETWNTDTQYF
D gene: TRBD2; V gene: TRBV2; clone size: -; J gene: TRBJ2-7; CDR3 DNA: TGTGCCAGCAGCGCGACTAGCGGGAGGGCCAATGAGCAGTACTTC; CDR3 protein: CASSATSGRANEQYF
D gene: TRBD2; V gene: TRBV10-3; clone size: -; J gene: TRBJ2-1; CDR3 DNA: TGTGCCATCATTGGCGGGGGGTCCTACAATGAGCAGTTCTTC; CDR3 protein: CAIIGGGSYNEQFF
D gene: TRBD2; V gene: TRBV3-1; clone size: -; J gene: TRBJ2-7; CDR3 DNA: TGTGCCAGCAGCCAAGAGTCGGGGCTAGCGGGAGTCTCCTACGAGCAGTACTTC; CDR3 protein: CASSQESGLAGVSYEQYF
D gene: -; V gene: TRBV6-6; clone size: -; J gene: TRBJ2-6; CDR3 DNA: TGTGCCAGCAGGAACGGGGTATCTGGGGCCAACGTCCTGACTTTC; CDR3 protein: CASRNGVSGANVLTF
D gene: -; V gene: TRBV9; clone size: few; J gene: TRBJ2-4; CDR3 DNA: TGTGCCAGCAGCGTAGGACACAAAAACATTCAGTACTTC; CDR3 protein: CASSVGHKNIQYF
D gene: TRBD1; V gene: TRBV2; clone size: -; J gene: TRBJ1-2; CDR3 DNA: TGTGCCAGCACCGCTGGGACAGGGGGGAACTATGGCTACACCTTC; CDR3 protein: CASTAGTGGNYGYTF
D gene: -; V gene: TRBV28; clone size: -; J gene: TRBJ1-1; CDR3 DNA: TGTGCCAGCAGTTTAAGAGTGGTCATGAACACTGAAGCTTTCTTT; CDR3 protein: CASSLRVVMNTEAFF
D gene: TRBD1; V gene: TRBV25-1; clone size: -; J gene: TRBJ2-5; CDR3 DNA: TGTGCAGGACAGGGAGAGACCCAGTACTTC; CDR3 protein: CAGQGETQYF
D gene: -; V gene: TRBV5-1; clone size: few; J gene: TRBJ1-2; CDR3 DNA: TGCGCCAGCAGCTTGGCCGGAGGGAAGGTTAACTATGGCTACACCTTC; CDR3 protein: CASSLAGGKVNYGYTF
D gene: TRBD2; V gene: TRBV28; clone size: few; J gene: TRBJ2-2; CDR3 DNA: TGTGCCAGCAGTTTTCCGGGACTAGCGGGAATAGGCGGGGAGCTGTTTTTT; CDR3 protein: CASSFPGLAGIGGELFF
D gene: -; V gene: TRBV3-1; clone size: few; J gene: TRBJ2-6; CDR3 DNA: TGTGCCAGCAGCCTTCCGCTCTACTCTGGGGCCAACGTCCTGACTTTC; CDR3 protein: CASSLPLYSGANVLTF
D gene: TRBD1; V gene: TRBV28; clone size: -; J gene: TRBJ2-3; CDR3 DNA: TGTGCCAGCAGTTTAAGGGGGCTAAGAGATACGCAGTATTTT; CDR3 protein: CASSLRGLRDTQYF
D gene: TRBD2; V gene: TRBV4-1; clone size: few; J gene: TRBJ2-7; CDR3 DNA: TGCGCCAGCAGCCAAGGGTGGGTAGCGGGCTCCTACGAGCAGTACTTC; CDR3 protein: CASSQGWVAGSYEQYF
D gene: -; V gene: TRBV2; clone size: -; J gene: TRBJ2-7; CDR3 DNA: TGTGCCAGCAGAGGGGAGAACGAGCAGTACTTC; CDR3 protein: CASRGENEQYF
D gene: -; V gene: TRBV7-2; clone size: -; J gene: TRBJ2-1; CDR3 DNA: TGTGCCAGCAGCTTAGTGTCAGGGACGGTATACAATGAGCAGTTCTTC; CDR3 protein: CASSLVSGTVYNEQFF
D gene: TRBD2; V gene: TRBV7-2; clone size: few; J gene: TRBJ2-3; CDR3 DNA: TGTGCCACGGGGGGGCACTCCACAGATACGCAGTATTTT; CDR3 protein: CATGGHSTDTQYF
D gene: -; V gene: TRBV2; clone size: -; J gene: TRBJ1-6; CDR3 DNA: TGTGCCAGCGTGAAGGGGGGGGCTGTTTCACCCCTCCACTTT; CDR3 protein: CASVKGGAVSPLHF
D gene: -; V gene: TRBV28; clone size: few; J gene: TRBJ2-7; CDR3 DNA: TGTGCCAGCAGCCTAGGGTTATTCACCGGGCTAAGCTCCTACGAGCAGTACTTC; CDR3 protein: CASSLGLFTGLSSYEQYF
D gene: -; V gene: TRBV27; clone size: once; J gene: TRBJ2-3; CDR3 DNA: TGTGCCAGCGCATGGGCGGTTACAGATACGCAGTATTTT; CDR3 protein: CASAWAVTDTQYF
D gene: -; V gene: TRBV5-1; clone size: -; J gene: TRBJ1-1; CDR3 DNA: TGCGCCAGCAGCCGCCTGTCCGGGAACACTGAAGCTTTCTTT; CDR3 protein: CASSRLSGNTEAFF
D gene: -; V gene: TRBV7-9; clone size: -; J gene: TRBJ1-2; CDR3 DNA: TGTGCCAGCAGCTTAGGTGGCTCTCCTTGGGTGGACTATGGCTACACCTTC; CDR3 protein: CASSLGGSPWVDYGYTF
D gene: TRBD2; V gene: TRBV2; clone size: -; J gene: TRBJ2-5; CDR3 DNA: TGTGCCAGCAACCTAGCGGGGGTCTTCCAAGAGACCCAGTACTTC; CDR3 protein: CASNLAGVFQETQYF
D gene: TRBD1; V gene: TRBV29-1; clone size: few; J gene: TRBJ2-1; CDR3 DNA: TGCAGCGTTGTCCCCGGGACAGGGGGCGCGGTAAGCTCCTACAATGAGCAGTTCTTC; CDR3 protein: CSVVPGTGGAVSSYNEQFF